This T cell receptor beta chain was observed in a study of blood T cell repertoires in COVID-19 (dated by TCRdb to about 2020). About the investigation overall: The collaborator samples originated in the United States, Italy and Spain and spanned the acute and convalescent phases of COVID-19. HLA class I and class II types, where available, came from metadata supplied by the sample provider rather than from assay-based typing. The prospective study material was composed of cDNA or gDNA derived from T cells, B-cell-depleted T cells, or PBMCs. Samples were obtained from the ongoing ImmuneRACE study (first 160 participants) and from 1,200 or so subjects provided by 6 global collaborators. Nearly every sample came with metadata listing a de-identified subject ID, COVID-19 status, age in years and sex. The repertoires were made available in a free public database intended to serve as a resource for research on the immune response to SARS-CoV-2. Subjects who had been exposed to COVID-19, were actively infected with it, or had recovered from it provided the deeply sampled blood TCRbeta repertoires that made up the dataset. General study outcomes and caveats: The amount of clinical and demographic metadata varied by source and participant and was provided uncurated.

Another Seattle source contributed samples from volunteer blood donors who had recovered from COVID-19. Collaborating institutions collected whole blood in K2EDTA tubes following their own protocols. For TCRbeta analysis, collaborator samples were shipped as frozen whole blood, as isolated PBMCs, or as DNA extracted from either sample type. The immunoSEQ Assay, a bias-controlled multiplex PCR, was used to amplify TCRbeta CDR3 regions from genomic DNA. As for how the authors treated the data: The number of nucleated cells in each sample was estimated by amplification of reference gene primers within the assay. To quantify the absolute abundance of each unique TCRbeta CDR3 rearrangement, sequence reads were collapsed and filtered. For each sample, productive Simpson clonality was calculated as the square root of Simpson's diversity index across productive rearrangements. Held by TCRdb, this immuneACCESS table contains in-frame sequences only and omits some clones. Under half of the omission traces to an unresolved V gene where checked; the cause of the rest is unknown. V, J and clone size were drawn from that table, and D and trimming were deduced from the DNA. The sample has approximately 250,000 clones on record, 65% to 90% of them singletons. The ten most abundant clones make up 1.4% of the sample.

On this clone itself: Its specific antigen is unknown. Base qualities were left out, and no much larger clone turns up one base away.

For this chain, trimming is 5 bases at the V end and 6 bases at the J end, and the number of junction bases without a gene match is 12. The germline V gene sets CDR1 to MDHEN and CDR2 to SYDVKM. The CDR3 measures 16 amino acids from cysteine to phenylalanine. Only the CDR3 DNA stays, 48 bases, in frame from base 1. The receptor comes from a woman aged 40-49 years who had recovered from COVID-19. The specimen sequenced was peripheral blood. Rearrangement joined TRBV28 to TRBJ1-5, with 8 bases aligning to TRBD1. The nucleotide sequence reads TGTGCCAGCAGTCCTAGACAGGGGTTTGATCGTCAGCCCCAGCATTTT. It translates as CASSPRQGFDRQPQHF.